This entry concerns a single T cell receptor beta chain. What it recognizes is unknown. This sample is drawn from a study of T cells expressing NK-cell markers. Study details: The authors sequenced eight donors, of whom seven were HCMV-seropositive and one was seronegative.

Germline V gives CDR1 SNHLY, CDR2 FYNNEI. This CDR3 is 17 amino acids long. TCRdb re-analyzed the 5' RACE reads; it lists each CDR3 protein once, without DNA. This table holds approximately 550,000 distinct CDR3 sequences. Regarding the study as a whole: About six of the donors carried dominant NKG2C+ clonotypes that took up roughly 1.0-7.0% of their CD8+ T cells.

The rearrangement links TRBV2 to TRBJ2-5; TCRdb reports TRBD2, a call that lacks DNA to check it against. The receptor was isolated from a man between 18 and 29 years old in good health. Sequencing was done on a sample of blood T cells: a sorted CD56 or NKG2C T cell subset, CD4+ or CD8+ T cells, or bulk PBMC T cells (not recorded which). The CDR3 sequence is CASSDGNVAGGAETQYF.